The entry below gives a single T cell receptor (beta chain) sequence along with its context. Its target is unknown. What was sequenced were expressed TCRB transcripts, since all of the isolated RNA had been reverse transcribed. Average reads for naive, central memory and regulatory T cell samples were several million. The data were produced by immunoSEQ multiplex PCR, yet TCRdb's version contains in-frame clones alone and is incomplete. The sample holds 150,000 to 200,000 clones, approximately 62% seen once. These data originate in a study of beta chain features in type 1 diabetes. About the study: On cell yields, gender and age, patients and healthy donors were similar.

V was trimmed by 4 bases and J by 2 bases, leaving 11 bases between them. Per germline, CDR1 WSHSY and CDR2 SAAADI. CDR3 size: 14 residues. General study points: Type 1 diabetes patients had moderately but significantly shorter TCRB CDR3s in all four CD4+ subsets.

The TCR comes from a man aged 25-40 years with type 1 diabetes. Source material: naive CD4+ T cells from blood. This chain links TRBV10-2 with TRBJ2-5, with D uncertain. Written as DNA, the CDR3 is TGCGCCAGCAGTGGCCCAACGAGACAAGAGACCCAGTACTTC. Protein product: CASSGPTRQETQYF.